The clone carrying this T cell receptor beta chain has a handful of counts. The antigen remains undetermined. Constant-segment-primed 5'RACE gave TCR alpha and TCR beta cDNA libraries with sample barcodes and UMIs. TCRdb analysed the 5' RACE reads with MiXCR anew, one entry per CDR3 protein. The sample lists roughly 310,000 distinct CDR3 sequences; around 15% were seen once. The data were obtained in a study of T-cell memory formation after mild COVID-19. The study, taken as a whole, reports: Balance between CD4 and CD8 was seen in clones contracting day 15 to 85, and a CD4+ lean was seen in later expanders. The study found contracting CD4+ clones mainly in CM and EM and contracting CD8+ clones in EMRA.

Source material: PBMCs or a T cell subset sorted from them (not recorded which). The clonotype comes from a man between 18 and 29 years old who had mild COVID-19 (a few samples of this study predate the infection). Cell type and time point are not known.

This chain's CDR3 is CASSQGSTGEFDEQYF. The CDR3 DNA reads TGTGCCAGCAGCCAAGGTTCGACAGGGGAATTTGATGAGCAGTACTTC. The genes are TRBV3-1 and TRBJ2-7; 8 nucleotides align to TRBD1. The germline V gene has CDR1 LGHDT and CDR2 YNNKEL (reference sequence). The length of the CDR3 is 16 residues. Trimming removed 1 base from V and 7 bases from J; junction bases left unmatched: 12.